The present T cell receptor (beta chain) was sequenced within a study of Ad26.COV2.S vaccination and SARS-CoV-2 variants. Unmatched junction bases numbered 4, after V lost 1 base and J lost 0 bases. The germline CDR1 and CDR2 sequences are SEHNR and FQNEAQ (reference sequence). The CDR3 consists of 17 residues. Treatment here: 15 to 20 received Ad26.COV2.S at low or high dose, single or two shots; roughly five received placebo; per-sample allocation not given. Sampling occurred on day 63 after the first vaccine or placebo injection. Using immunoSEQ multiplex PCR, the repertoire was profiled, and TCRdb retains in-frame clones only, with some absent. This sample carries roughly 510,000 clones, around 85% of them seen once, and the ten largest clones take roughly 13%.

This chain joins TRBV7-9 and TRBJ2-4; 9 positions match TRBD2. The sequencing here drew on peripheral blood, taken in a trial of Ad26.COV2.S vaccine versus placebo. This receptor was taken from a person aged 18 to 65 who received the Ad26.COV2.S COVID-19 vaccine or a placebo. Here the CDR3 DNA reads TGTGCCAGCAGCTTAGTAGCGGGAGAGGGAGCCAAAAACATTCAGTACTTC. It encodes CASSLVAGEGAKNIQYF.